Listed below are T cell receptor beta chains from one sample, sequenced in a study of beta chain features in type 1 diabetes. Sequenced by immunoSEQ multiplex PCR; TCRdb stores in-frame clones only, minus some. The sample lists 500,000 to 850,000 clones, around 15% occurring once. Input material: naive CD4+ T cells from blood. The receptors here all came from a young man with type 1 diabetes. CDR3s include the opening cysteine and the closing phenylalanine or tryptophan. D genes are given only for firm matches. Clone size is not always given. Where it is, it says once, few, many or a class for expanded clones.

V gene	clone size	J gene	D gene	CDR3 protein	CDR3 DNA
TRBV30	NA	TRBJ2-1	NA	CAWSPRPYNEQFF	TGTGCCTGGAGCCCTCGGCCCTACAATGAGCAGTTCTTC
TRBV11-2	NA	TRBJ2-3	NA	CASNNQGTDTQYF	TGTGCCAGCAACAACCAGGGAACGGATACGCAGTATTTT
TRBV30	NA	TRBJ1-5	NA	CAWASGGNQPQHF	TGTGCCTGGGCTTCCGGAGGGAATCAGCCCCAGCATTTT
TRBV12-5	few	TRBJ1-2	NA	CASGLAVPRQIYGYTF	TGTGCTAGTGGTTTGGCCGTACCCCGACAGATCTATGGCTACACCTTC
TRBV28	NA	TRBJ2-3	NA	CASSLSSTQYF	TGTGCCAGCAGTTTAAGTTCTACGCAGTATTTT
TRBV30	NA	TRBJ2-2	NA	CAWSEGNTGELFF	TGTGCCTGGAGTGAAGGGAACACCGGGGAGCTGTTTTTT
TRBV29-1	NA	TRBJ2-7	TRBD1	CSVVGQDFTYEQYF	TGCAGCGTTGTGGGACAGGATTTCACCTACGAGCAGTACTTC
TRBV9	NA	TRBJ2-7	TRBD1	CASSGSGQGPYEQYF	TGTGCCAGCAGCGGTTCGGGACAGGGCCCCTACGAGCAGTACTTC
TRBV7-2	NA	TRBJ1-3	NA	CASSTQGSGNTIYF	TGTGCCAGCAGCACACAGGGCTCTGGAAACACCATATATTTT
TRBV5-4	few	TRBJ2-1	NA	CASSSPSGRSSYNEQFF	TGTGCCAGCAGCTCCCCCTCTGGGCGGTCCTCCTACAATGAGCAGTTCTTC
TRBV28	NA	TRBJ2-1	NA	CASRSGAPSYNEQFF	TGTGCCAGCAGATCAGGGGCTCCCTCCTACAATGAGCAGTTCTTC
TRBV5-6	NA	TRBJ2-6	NA	CASSPTTGANVLTF	TGTGCCAGCAGCCCGACAACTGGGGCCAACGTCCTGACTTTC
TRBV5-4	NA	TRBJ2-7	NA	CASSLEGQTYEQYF	TGTGCCAGCAGCTTGGAAGGACAGACCTACGAGCAGTACTTC
TRBV18	NA	TRBJ1-3	NA	CASFGTGTSGNTIYF	TGTGCCAGCTTTGGGACGGGGACCTCTGGAAACACCATATATTTT
TRBV18	NA	TRBJ1-2	TRBD1	CASSPWEAGGASNGYTF	TGTGCCAGCTCACCATGGGAGGCAGGGGGCGCATCTAATGGCTACACCTTC
TRBV6-4	NA	TRBJ1-2	NA	CASSDSWGEGYTF	TGTGCCAGCAGTGACTCTTGGGGTGAAGGCTACACCTTC
TRBV7-6	few	TRBJ2-1	NA	CASVQRGESEQFF	TGTGCCAGCGTTCAAAGGGGGGAGAGTGAGCAGTTCTTC
TRBV29-1	few	TRBJ2-5	NA	CSVEARGGEQYF	TGCAGCGTTGAAGCCAGGGGAGGTGAGCAGTACTTC
TRBV5-4	NA	TRBJ2-1	TRBD1	CASSRDSYNEQFF	TGTGCCAGCAGTCGGGACAGTTACAATGAGCAGTTCTTC
TRBV30	few	TRBJ1-2	TRBD1	CAWSRQGIAGYTF	TGTGCCTGGAGTCGACAGGGGATAGCTGGCTACACCTTC
TRBV6-6	few	TRBJ2-3	NA	CASSSGAFMWTDTQYF	TGTGCCAGCAGTTCCGGGGCCTTTATGTGGACAGATACGCAGTATTTT
TRBV19	few	TRBJ1-5	NA	CASSIGTYSNQPQHF	TGTGCCAGTAGTATTGGGACCTATAGCAATCAGCCCCAGCATTTT
TRBV4-2	NA	TRBJ1-2	NA	CASSQDGGLTNYGYTF	TGTGCCAGCAGCCAAGACGGGGGGCTGACTAACTATGGCTACACCTTC
TRBV27	few	TRBJ1-2	TRBD1	CASSRGQWGYGYTF	TGTGCCAGCAGTCGGGGACAGTGGGGCTATGGCTACACCTTC
TRBV10-1	few	TRBJ2-1	TRBD2	CASSDELAGRNEQFF	TGCGCCAGCAGTGATGAACTAGCGGGACGCAATGAGCAGTTCTTC
TRBV5-4	NA	TRBJ2-1	TRBD2	CASSHGGLADNNEQFF	TGTGCCAGCAGCCACGGAGGGCTAGCGGACAACAATGAGCAGTTCTTC
TRBV6-6	few	TRBJ2-7	TRBD1	CASSTGTELYEQYF	TGTGCCAGCAGCACCGGGACAGAACTCTACGAGCAGTACTTC
TRBV28	NA	TRBJ1-5	NA	CASSQGQLMDQPQHF	TGTGCCAGCAGCCAAGGACAGTTAATGGACCAGCCCCAGCATTTT
TRBV30	NA	TRBJ2-7	TRBD1	CAWNRDRRDEQYF	TGTGCCTGGAATAGGGACAGGCGAGACGAGCAGTACTTC
TRBV29-1	NA	TRBJ1-4	TRBD1	CSVFSRGSEKLFF	TGCAGCGTTTTCAGCAGGGGGTCTGAAAAACTGTTTTTT
TRBV5-1	NA	TRBJ1-2	TRBD1	CASSLDRGLLYGYTF	TGCGCCAGCAGCTTAGACAGGGGCCTCCTGTATGGCTACACCTTC
TRBV27	NA	TRBJ2-7	NA	CASSQRRGYEQYF	TGTGCCAGCAGTCAGCGCAGGGGCTACGAGCAGTACTTC
TRBV23-1	NA	TRBJ2-1	NA	CASSHFSRCKFYNEQFF	TGCGCCAGCAGTCATTTTTCTCGATGTAAGTTTTACAATGAGCAGTTCTTC
TRBV28	NA	TRBJ1-2	NA	CASWDSSNYGYTF	TGTGCCAGCTGGGACTCCTCGAACTATGGCTACACCTTC
TRBV2	NA	TRBJ2-7	NA	CASRGQPYEQYF	TGTGCCAGCAGGGGCCAGCCCTACGAGCAGTACTTC
TRBV28	few	TRBJ1-4	TRBD1	CASRGTGGKNEKLFF	TGTGCCAGCCGGGGGACAGGGGGTAAAAATGAAAAACTGTTTTTT
TRBV28	NA	TRBJ2-7	NA	CASSPSPNYEQYF	TGTGCCAGCAGTCCATCCCCAAACTACGAGCAGTACTTC
TRBV29-1	few	TRBJ1-1	NA	CSVGRAPAGNTEAFF	TGCAGCGTGGGGAGGGCGCCGGCGGGTAACACTGAAGCTTTCTTT
TRBV30	NA	TRBJ1-5	NA	CAWSERRGASQPQHF	TGTGCCTGGAGTGAGAGAAGAGGGGCTAGTCAGCCCCAGCATTTT
TRBV21-1	NA	TRBJ2-5	NA	CASSKVKGETQYF	TGTGCCAGCAGCAAGGTGAAGGGAGAGACCCAGTACTTC
TRBV29-1	NA	TRBJ1-1	NA	CSVEWTENTEAFF	TGCAGCGTTGAATGGACGGAGAACACTGAAGCTTTCTTT
TRBV7-9	many	TRBJ2-7	TRBD2	CASGRGSYEQYF	TGTGCCAGCGGGAGGGGATCCTACGAGCAGTACTTC
TRBV9	few	TRBJ2-7	NA	CASSAPDSYEQYF	TGTGCCAGCAGCGCCCCGGACAGCTACGAGCAGTACTTC
TRBV5-6	NA	TRBJ2-7	NA	CASSAVWPSSYEQYF	TGTGCCAGCAGCGCCGTATGGCCGAGCTCCTACGAGCAGTACTTC
TRBV29-1	NA	TRBJ2-5	NA	CSVEEGGETQYF	TGCAGCGTTGAGGAGGGGGGGGAGACCCAGTACTTC
TRBV7-2	NA	TRBJ1-1	NA	CASSFFSSEAFF	TGTGCCAGCAGCTTCTTTTCTTCCGAAGCTTTCTTT
TRBV4-1	NA	TRBJ2-3	TRBD2	CASSLKAGATDTQYF	TGCGCCAGCAGCCTAAAAGCGGGAGCGACAGATACGCAGTATTTT
TRBV23-1	few	TRBJ2-5	NA	CASSQEGPDQGETQYF	TGCGCCAGCAGTCAAGAGGGTCCAGACCAGGGAGAGACCCAGTACTTC
TRBV19	few	TRBJ1-2	TRBD1	CASSPTPSRGNGYTF	TGTGCCAGTAGTCCAACACCCAGCAGGGGGAATGGCTACACCTTC
TRBV5-1	NA	TRBJ1-1	NA	CASSLVEALNTEAFF	TGCGCCAGCAGCTTGGTAGAGGCCCTGAACACTGAAGCTTTCTTT
TRBV30	NA	TRBJ2-7	TRBD2	CAWSRLAGGIYVEQYF	TGTGCCTGGAGTAGACTAGCGGGGGGAATATACGTTGAGCAGTACTTC
TRBV27	few	TRBJ2-4	NA	CASQDAKNIQYF	TGTGCCAGTCAAGACGCCAAAAACATTCAGTACTTC
TRBV28	NA	TRBJ1-1	NA	CASTWQGLGNTEAFF	TGTGCCAGCACGTGGCAGGGACTAGGTAACACTGAAGCTTTCTTT
TRBV6-5	NA	TRBJ1-5	NA	CASSYSGLGNQPQHF	TGTGCCAGCAGTTACAGCGGGCTTGGCAATCAGCCCCAGCATTTT
TRBV29-1	few	TRBJ2-7	NA	CSVEFVGVPYEQYF	TGCAGCGTTGAGTTTGTAGGGGTGCCCTACGAGCAGTACTTC
TRBV11-3	NA	TRBJ2-1	TRBD1	CASSPGTGDYNEQFF	TGTGCCAGCAGCCCCGGGACAGGGGACTACAATGAGCAGTTCTTC
TRBV5-4	NA	TRBJ2-7	NA	CASSMASTSYEQYF	TGTGCCAGCAGCATGGCTTCGACAAGTTACGAGCAGTACTTC
TRBV10-3	few	TRBJ2-7	TRBD1	CAISRDSLYEQYF	TGTGCCATCAGTCGGGACAGCCTCTACGAGCAGTACTTC
TRBV7-6	NA	TRBJ1-4	NA	CASSWRDREKLFF	TGTGCCAGCAGCTGGAGGGATCGAGAAAAACTGTTTTTT